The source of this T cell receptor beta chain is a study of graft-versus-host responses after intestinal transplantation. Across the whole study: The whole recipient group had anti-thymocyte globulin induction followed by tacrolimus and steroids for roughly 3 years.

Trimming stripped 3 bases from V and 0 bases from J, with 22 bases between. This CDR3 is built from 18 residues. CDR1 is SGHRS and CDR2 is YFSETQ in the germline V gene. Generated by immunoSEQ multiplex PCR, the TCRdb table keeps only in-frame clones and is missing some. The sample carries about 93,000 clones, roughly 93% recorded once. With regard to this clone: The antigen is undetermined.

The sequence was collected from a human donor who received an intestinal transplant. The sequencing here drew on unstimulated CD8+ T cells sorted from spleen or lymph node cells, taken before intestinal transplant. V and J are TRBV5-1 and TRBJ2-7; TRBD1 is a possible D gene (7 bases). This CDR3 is CASSSLWLEGASSYEQYF. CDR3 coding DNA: TGCGCCAGCAGCTCCCTTTGGTTGGAGGGGGCTAGCTCCTACGAGCAGTACTTC.